This is a list of T cell receptor beta chains from one sample in a study of blood T cell repertoires in COVID-19. The repertoire was sequenced with immunoSEQ multiplex PCR; TCRdb's copy has only in-frame clones and lacks some. The sample holds 100,000 to 120,000 clones, over 80% seen once. The sequenced material came from peripheral blood. The receptors derive from a woman in her seventies with acute or convalescent COVID-19. Each CDR3 is given with its conserved first and last residue. Fields, in order: CDR3 DNA, CDR3 protein, J gene, D gene, V gene, clone size. D genes are given only for firm matches. A clone size is listed for some rows: how often the clone was seen (once, few, many), or a class if it is expanded.

CDR3 DNA: TGTGCCAGCAGTGGACTGGTGGGTGGCCCTGAAGCTTTCTTT
CDR3 protein: CASSGLVGGPEAFF
J gene: TRBJ1-1
D gene: NA
V gene: TRBV5-5
clone size: NA

CDR3 DNA: TGTGCCAGCAGACGAGGGATTAGCGGGGGCCCAGAGACCCAGTACTTC
CDR3 protein: CASRRGISGGPETQYF
J gene: TRBJ2-5
D gene: TRBD2
V gene: TRBV3-1/TRBV3-2
clone size: NA

CDR3 DNA: TGCGCCAGCAGTGAGCCCGTTGGCACAGATACGCAGTATTTT
CDR3 protein: CASSEPVGTDTQYF
J gene: TRBJ2-3
D gene: NA
V gene: TRBV10-1
clone size: NA

CDR3 DNA: TGTGCCAGCAGCTTAGGCCCAGGGGAGTTCACTGAAGCTTTCTTT
CDR3 protein: CASSLGPGEFTEAFF
J gene: TRBJ1-1
D gene: NA
V gene: TRBV7-3
clone size: NA

CDR3 DNA: TGTGCCAGCAGCCGCCCAGGCGCGGGGGCCAGGGACTATGGCTACACCTTC
CDR3 protein: CASSRPGAGARDYGYTF
J gene: TRBJ1-2
D gene: NA
V gene: TRBV28
clone size: NA

CDR3 DNA: TGTGCCAGCTCACCCAAGGGAGGGGCTGAGCAGTTCTTC
CDR3 protein: CASSPKGGAEQFF
J gene: TRBJ2-1
D gene: TRBD2
V gene: TRBV18
clone size: NA

CDR3 DNA: TGTGCCAGCAGGGCCAAGGCTTACGGGGATTCTAACTATGGCTACACCTTC
CDR3 protein: CASRAKAYGDSNYGYTF
J gene: TRBJ1-2
D gene: NA
V gene: TRBV27
clone size: NA

CDR3 DNA: TGTGCCAGCAGCCCCAACCCTGGACAGGGGAGGGGTGAGCAGTTCTTC
CDR3 protein: CASSPNPGQGRGEQFF
J gene: TRBJ2-1
D gene: TRBD1
V gene: TRBV7-3
clone size: NA

CDR3 DNA: TGTGCCAGCAGCCGGGGACATAGAGATGAAGCTTTCTTT
CDR3 protein: CASSRGHRDEAFF
J gene: TRBJ1-1
D gene: NA
V gene: TRBV7-8
clone size: NA

CDR3 DNA: TGTGCCAGCAGCCGAAGACAGGCGGCGGCGACTGAAAAACTGTTTTTT
CDR3 protein: CASSRRQAAATEKLFF
J gene: TRBJ1-4
D gene: NA
V gene: TRBV11-1
clone size: NA

CDR3 DNA: TGTGCCAGCAGCCAAGAAGTAGGACAGGTGAACACTGAAGCTTTCTTT
CDR3 protein: CASSQEVGQVNTEAFF
J gene: TRBJ1-1
D gene: TRBD1
V gene: TRBV4-2
clone size: many

CDR3 DNA: TGTGCCAGCAGCGTAGGCCGGGGGAATCTCTATAATTCACCCCTCCACTTT
CDR3 protein: CASSVGRGNLYNSPLHF
J gene: TRBJ1-6
D gene: NA
V gene: TRBV9
clone size: few

CDR3 DNA: TGTGCCAGCAGTCTTACAGGGGGGACGGACTATGGCTACACCTTC
CDR3 protein: CASSLTGGTDYGYTF
J gene: TRBJ1-2
D gene: TRBD1
V gene: TRBV28
clone size: NA

CDR3 DNA: TGTGCCAGCAGTAGGAGTCCCGGGTACCAAGAGACCCAGTACTTC
CDR3 protein: CASSRSPGYQETQYF
J gene: TRBJ2-5
D gene: NA
V gene: TRBV2
clone size: few

CDR3 DNA: TGTGCCAGCAGCTCCGGACTCAATCAGCCCCAGCATTTT
CDR3 protein: CASSSGLNQPQHF
J gene: TRBJ1-5
D gene: NA
V gene: TRBV11-2
clone size: NA

CDR3 DNA: TGTGCCACCCGACAGGGTGGTTACAATGAGCAGTTCTTC
CDR3 protein: CATRQGGYNEQFF
J gene: TRBJ2-1
D gene: TRBD1
V gene: TRBV7-2
clone size: NA

CDR3 DNA: TGTGCCAGCAGCTTCAGTAGCGGCCGGGGCTCCTACGAGCAGTACTTC
CDR3 protein: CASSFSSGRGSYEQYF
J gene: TRBJ2-7
D gene: NA
V gene: TRBV2
clone size: NA

CDR3 DNA: TGTGCCAGCAGCTTAGATTATTTGGGACAGGCGAAAGACACAGATACGCAGTATTTT
CDR3 protein: CASSLDYLGQAKDTDTQYF
J gene: TRBJ2-3
D gene: TRBD1
V gene: TRBV11-2
clone size: NA

CDR3 DNA: TGTGCCAGCTCACCACCAGCAGGGGAATACTATGGCTACACCTTC
CDR3 protein: CASSPPAGEYYGYTF
J gene: TRBJ1-2
D gene: NA
V gene: TRBV18
clone size: NA

CDR3 DNA: TGTGCCACCAGCAGAGCGCGACTAGCGGGGACAGATACGCAGTATTTT
CDR3 protein: CATSRARLAGTDTQYF
J gene: TRBJ2-3
D gene: TRBD2
V gene: TRBV15
clone size: NA

CDR3 DNA: TGTGCCAGTACCCAGGGGAACTCTGGAAACACCATATATTTT
CDR3 protein: CASTQGNSGNTIYF
J gene: TRBJ1-3
D gene: NA
V gene: TRBV19
clone size: once

CDR3 DNA: TGTGCCAACCAGGGAGGCGAGACCCAGTACTTC
CDR3 protein: CANQGGETQYF
J gene: TRBJ2-5
D gene: NA
V gene: TRBV6-5
clone size: NA

CDR3 DNA: TGTGCCAGCAGACCAGAAAGGGAAACGGGGGAGCAGTACTTC
CDR3 protein: CASRPERETGEQYF
J gene: TRBJ2-7
D gene: NA
V gene: TRBV7-8
clone size: NA

CDR3 DNA: TGTGCCAGCAGCTCTCGACGGCGGCCCTATGGCTACACCTTC
CDR3 protein: CASSSRRRPYGYTF
J gene: TRBJ1-2
D gene: NA
V gene: TRBV28
clone size: once

CDR3 DNA: TGTGCCAGCACTAAGGGACTAGCGGGAGGAGGAACCTACAATGAGCAGTTCTTC
CDR3 protein: CASTKGLAGGGTYNEQFF
J gene: TRBJ2-1
D gene: TRBD2
V gene: TRBV28
clone size: NA

CDR3 DNA: TGTGCCAGCTCACCACCGTCGGGTGTCCTAAACACCGGGGAGCTGTTTTTT
CDR3 protein: CASSPPSGVLNTGELFF
J gene: TRBJ2-2
D gene: NA
V gene: TRBV18
clone size: NA

CDR3 DNA: TGTGCCAGCAGTAACCCGGACAGAGCGTTGAACTATGGCTACACCTTC
CDR3 protein: CASSNPDRALNYGYTF
J gene: TRBJ1-2
D gene: NA
V gene: TRBV6-6
clone size: NA

CDR3 DNA: TGTGCCAGCAGCCCGACATCGCCGCCGAGTACGCAGTATTTT
CDR3 protein: CASSPTSPPSTQYF
J gene: TRBJ2-3
D gene: NA
V gene: TRBV3-1/TRBV3-2
clone size: NA

CDR3 DNA: TGTGCCAGCTCACCGTCTCTCCCTAGTGGTGGCTACACCTTC
CDR3 protein: CASSPSLPSGGYTF
J gene: TRBJ1-2
D gene: NA
V gene: TRBV18
clone size: NA

CDR3 DNA: TGCGCCAGCAGTACCGGGACAGGGGGCTACAATGAGCAGTTCTTC
CDR3 protein: CASSTGTGGYNEQFF
J gene: TRBJ2-1
D gene: TRBD1
V gene: TRBV10-1
clone size: NA

CDR3 DNA: TGTGCCAGCAGCCAAGATCCTTTAGACAGTCAGACCCAGTTCTTC
CDR3 protein: CASSQDPLDSQTQFF
J gene: TRBJ2-1
D gene: NA
V gene: TRBV3-1/TRBV3-2
clone size: NA

CDR3 DNA: TGTGCCAGCAGTGAATATGAAGCTTTCTTT
CDR3 protein: CASSEYEAFF
J gene: TRBJ1-1
D gene: NA
V gene: TRBV6-1
clone size: NA